This T cell receptor (beta chain) comes out of a study of CD8 T cells in ankylosing spondylitis. Quantitative 5'-RACE with molecular barcodes produced the TCR beta libraries. TCRdb re-called the 5' RACE reads through MiXCR, storing one row per CDR3 protein. The sample contains around 390,000 distinct CDR3 sequences, around 22% of which appear only once. Study-wide results and caveats: Ankylosing spondylitis blood seemed to carry a telltale TCR beta motif made of seven or eight highly homologous variants. Disease-associated clonotypes exhibited CD8+ identity and were relatively infrequent in peripheral blood. Some motif variants were previously reported in reactive arthritis synovial fluid and blood.

As to this clonotype: The target antigen is unknown.

The germline V and J ends were trimmed by 8 bases and 4 bases, with 11 bases remaining between them. The length of the CDR3 is 13 residues. The germline V gene has CDR1 SGHDN and CDR2 FVKESK. Sequencing used blood, either unsorted or a sorted T cell fraction (not recorded which). J is TRBJ2-2 and V is TRBV14; weak D call: TRBD1 (6 bases). This TCR was sampled from a male donor with ankylosing spondylitis. The CDR3 nucleotides read TGTGCCAGCGCTTTAGGGGGCACCGGGGAGCTGTTTTTT. Translating gives CASALGGTGELFF. Full variable domain (remainder filled in from reference TRBV14 and TRBJ2-2): EAGVTQFPSHSVIEKGQTVTLRCDPISGHDNLYWYRRVMGKEIKFLLHFVKESKQDESGMPNNRFLAERTGGTYSTLKVQPAELEDSGVYFCASALGGTGELFFGEGSRLTVL.